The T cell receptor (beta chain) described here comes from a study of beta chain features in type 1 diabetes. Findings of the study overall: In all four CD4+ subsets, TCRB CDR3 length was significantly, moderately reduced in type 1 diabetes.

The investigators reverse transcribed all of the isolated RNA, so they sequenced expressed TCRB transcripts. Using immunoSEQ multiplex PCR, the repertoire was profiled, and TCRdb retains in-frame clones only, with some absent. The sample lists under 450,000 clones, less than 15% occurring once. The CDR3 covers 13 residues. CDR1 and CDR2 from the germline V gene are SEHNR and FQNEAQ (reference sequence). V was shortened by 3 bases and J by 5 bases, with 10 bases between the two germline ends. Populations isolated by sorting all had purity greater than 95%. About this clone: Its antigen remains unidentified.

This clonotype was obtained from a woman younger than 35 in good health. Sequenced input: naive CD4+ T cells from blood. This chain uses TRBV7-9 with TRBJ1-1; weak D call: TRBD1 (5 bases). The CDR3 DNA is TGTGCCAGCAGCTTCGGACATGTGACTGAAGCTTTCTTT. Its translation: CASSFGHVTEAFF.